The rows below give T cell receptor beta chains drawn from one sample of a study of shared clonotypes between healthy human individuals. TCRdb's copy holds only in-frame clones and misses some; the assay was immunoSEQ multiplex PCR. Of 2 million to 2.5 million clones listed, 85% to 95% are singletons. The source material was naive CD4+ T cells from PBMCs. The receptors stem from a man aged 18 to 29 in good health. Some clones in this sample may be carry-over from other donors' samples. Both conserved end residues are part of each CDR3.

v_call: TRBV19; cdr3_aa: CASDRNTEAFF
v_call: TRBV20-1; cdr3_aa: CSARADYGYTF
v_call: TRBV6-5; cdr3_aa: CASSYTLLYNQPQHF
v_call: TRBV7-8; cdr3_aa: CASSRTGYGYTF
v_call: TRBV27; cdr3_aa: CASSLGGFSSGANVLTF
v_call: TRBV6-1; cdr3_aa: CASSDWTDNQPQHF
v_call: TRBV18; cdr3_aa: CASSPRLTDTQYF
v_call: TRBV11-2; cdr3_aa: CASSKQGAIPPIGDGYTF
v_call: TRBV28; cdr3_aa: CASSLTRDFSNKQYF
v_call: TRBV2; cdr3_aa: CASSEDTGELFF
v_call: TRBV5-4; cdr3_aa: CASSSTRTSGYEQYF
v_call: TRBV7-9; cdr3_aa: CASAPRGGDEAFF
v_call: TRBV5-8; cdr3_aa: CASSRPVDTQYF
v_call: TRBV6-5; cdr3_aa: CASSTGAPTEAFF
v_call: TRBV5-1; cdr3_aa: CASSSHGIPRNEQFF
v_call: TRBV9; cdr3_aa: CASSRGTSGRPMDEQYF
v_call: TRBV29-1; cdr3_aa: CSVGIASVQYF
v_call: TRBV4-1; cdr3_aa: CASSLQQETETQYF
v_call: TRBV5-1; cdr3_aa: CASSLGTTGNTGELFF
v_call: TRBV5-5; cdr3_aa: CASRGVRGPYEQYF
v_call: TRBV6-1; cdr3_aa: CASRFDRLGQPQHF
v_call: TRBV18; cdr3_aa: CARRYREVGNNEKLFF
v_call: TRBV6-1; cdr3_aa: CASQEGLAGVGEQFF
v_call: TRBV29-1; cdr3_aa: CSVAQGVYEQYF
v_call: TRBV5-1; cdr3_aa: CASSLSLETQYF
v_call: TRBV5-1; cdr3_aa: CASSPRGTGYYEQYF
v_call: TRBV9; cdr3_aa: CASSVGGGAGEKLFF
v_call: TRBV25-1; cdr3_aa: CASLGLAGSNEQFF
v_call: TRBV28; cdr3_aa: CASSPGTGDSYEQYF
v_call: TRBV6-5; cdr3_aa: CASSTGLASTDTQYF
v_call: TRBV19; cdr3_aa: CASNRRVGGEETQYF
v_call: TRBV7-6; cdr3_aa: CASSSRSGRGTGELFF
v_call: TRBV29-1; cdr3_aa: CSGEGLPNSYNEQFF
v_call: TRBV5-1; cdr3_aa: CASSLDRGTNIQYF
v_call: TRBV6-5; cdr3_aa: CASTRQYNQPQHF
v_call: TRBV2; cdr3_aa: CASSVGTGVETQYF
v_call: TRBV7-9; cdr3_aa: CASSLEGLDGYTF
v_call: TRBV5-4; cdr3_aa: CASRAGTVSSYEQYF
v_call: TRBV6-1; cdr3_aa: CASSPRDRGDEQYF
v_call: TRBV7-9; cdr3_aa: CASSPGPPNTQYF
v_call: TRBV29-1; cdr3_aa: CSVVSGFSSYEQYF
v_call: TRBV21-1; cdr3_aa: CASSNSGANVLTF
v_call: TRBV5-1; cdr3_aa: CASSLRATTGELFF
v_call: TRBV27; cdr3_aa: CASSRIGAQSHEQFF
v_call: TRBV27; cdr3_aa: CASSLKGRGTEAFF
v_call: TRBV10-3; cdr3_aa: CAISGDSNEQFF
v_call: TRBV15; cdr3_aa: CATSRDWGRELFF
v_call: TRBV11-2; cdr3_aa: CASSLDEWLEAFF